This T cell receptor (beta chain) originates from a study of early T cells in non-severe SARS-CoV-2 infection. Study-level background: From unsorted whole blood, bulk RNA was sequenced, and the chains remained unpaired.

The CDR3 loop spans 13 amino acids. Between the trimmed V and J ends, which lost 3 bases and 6 bases, there was a span of 10 bases. Unique molecular identifiers were affixed to single, distinct cDNA molecules. Each CDR3 protein is one row after TCRdb ran MiXCR on the 5' RACE reads. The data contain about 46,000 distinct CDR3 sequences, approximately 9% of them singletons. To note about this clonotype: The antigen is unknown.

Notes on the study in general: VDJdb matches were skewed toward anti-spike CD8 T cell responses.

The sequence was obtained from an adult who was a healthcare worker with PCR-confirmed SARS-CoV-2 infection or an uninfected control (not recorded which). The source material was whole blood, sampled at baseline. The chain has TRBV12-3 or TRBV12-4 and TRBJ2-3; D may be TRBD2 (6 bases). DNA for the CDR3: TGTGCCAGCAGTTTGGGGGAGGAGGATACGCAGTATTTT. It is translated as CASSLGEEDTQYF.